Given below is one T cell receptor (beta chain) in context. In the study's own analysis: For nucleated cells, counts were estimated from reference gene primer amplification. Sequencing used immunoSEQ multiplex PCR; TCRdb keeps in-frame clones, though not all of them. The V and J calls and clone size are taken from that table; D and trimming were inferred from the DNA. The table shows approximately 100,000 clones, with approximately 91% occurring only once. This sample was taken from a study of blood T cell repertoires in COVID-19. V was clipped by 4 bases and J by 3 bases, with 19 bases between them. There are 17 residues in the CDR3. Per the germline V gene, CDR1 is SGHVS and CDR2 is FQNEAQ.

The chain has TRBV7-8 and TRBJ1-5; tentative D call: TRBD1 (5 bases). The receptor was derived from an older woman with acute or convalescent COVID-19. Sequenced sample: peripheral blood. The CDR3 DNA reads TGTGCCAGCAGCTCGACAGAAACCCGAACCATCAATCAGCCCCAGCATTTT. Its translation: CASSSTETRTINQPQHF.